The source of this T cell receptor beta chain is a study of blood T cell repertoires in COVID-19. The wider study: Whether acute or convalescent, the COVID-19 samples came from the United States, Italy and Spain. In each case, the material was cDNA or gDNA derived from T cells, B-cell-depleted T cells, or PBMCs.

Trimming cost V 3 bases and J 5 bases; bases outside gene matches: 7. Germline V CDR1 and CDR2: SNHLY, FYNNEI. This CDR3 contains 14 residues. Source study methods: Nucleated cell counts were estimated from reference gene primer amplification. Some clones are missing from TCRdb's copy, which holds only in-frame ones; the method was immunoSEQ multiplex PCR. V and J calls and clone size come straight from that table; D and trimming were deduced from the DNA. Of more than 120,000 clones listed, around 84% are singletons. The sequence was collected from a human donor in a cohort sampled during active COVID-19. The chain links TRBV2 to TRBJ2-7; TRBD1 matches at 7 bases. The specimen sequenced was peripheral blood. The CDR3 coding sequence is TGTGCCAGCAGTGACCATAACAGGGGCCACGAGCAGTACTTC. It specifies CASSDHNRGHEQYF. The variable domain in full, completed from reference TRBV2 and TRBJ2-7, reads EPEVTQTPSHQVTQMGQEVILRCVPISNHLYFYWYRQILGQKVEFLVSFYNNEISEKSEIFDDQFSVERPDGSNFTLKIRSTKLEDSAMYFCASSDHNRGHEQYFGPGTRLTVT.